Described below is a single TCR beta chain sequence and its context. Its antigen remains unidentified. This sample stems from a study of cytomegalovirus exposure and HLA in healthy donors. The study, taken as a whole, reports: As a later analysis revealed, the rate of TCR association differed by HLA locus, with DRB1 most and HLA-C fewest.

The CDR3 totals 12 residues. From germline, CDR1 is LNHDA and CDR2 SQIVND (reference sequence). The V gene lost 5 bases and the J gene lost 8 bases, with 12 bases spanning the gap. With 60 Vbeta and 13 Jbeta primers, the PCR was carried out. The repertoire was sequenced with immunoSEQ multiplex PCR; TCRdb's copy has only in-frame clones and lacks some. Of about 130,000 clones listed, 55% to 80% are singletons. Sequenced material: PBMCs. The TCR comes from a woman in her forties in good health and CMV-seronegative. V and J are TRBV19 and TRBJ1-2; D might be TRBD1 (5 bases). CDR3 loop: CASSPSGFGYTF. CDR3 DNA: TGTGCCAGTAGTCCGTCAGGGTTCGGCTACACCTTC.